This TCR beta chain was obtained from a study of control samples from healthy donors and cancer patients. Generated by immunoSEQ multiplex PCR, the TCRdb table keeps only in-frame clones and is missing some. The sample has 120,000 or so clones, about 89% seen once. Germline CDR1 MNHEY, CDR2 SVGAGI. CDR3 length: 12 amino acids. Trimming left V 2 bases short and J 12 bases short, with 11 bases between. Material for sequencing was blood. This TCR derives from a man aged 45 to 65 in good health. The V call is TRBV6-5, the J call TRBJ2-1, with D possibly TRBD1 on 6 matching bases. The CDR3 bases are TGTGCCAGCAGTTACCAGGGGTTGGGGCAGTTCTTC. This encodes CASSYQGLGQFF.